Following are 22 T cell receptor beta chains from one sample sequenced in a study of T-cell memory formation after mild COVID-19. One entry per CDR3 protein results from TCRdb running MiXCR on the 5' RACE reads. The sample contains around 110,000 distinct CDR3 sequences, about a sixth of which appear only once. The sample was PBMCs or a T cell subset sorted from them (not recorded which). The receptors derive from an adult woman who had mild COVID-19 (a few samples of this study predate the infection). Cell type and time point are not known.

The genes are TRBV28 and TRBJ2-7, with 10 bases that match TRBD2. Germline trimming cut 3 bases from V and 0 bases from J; bases unmatched to any gene: 11. The germline V gene has CDR1 MDHEN and CDR2 SYDVKM. This CDR3 is 18 amino acids long. The CDR3 DNA reads as TGTGCCAGCAGTTTCGGTCTAGCGGGAGTCGGAAGCTCCTACGAGCAGTACTTC. Translation gives CASSFGLAGVGSSYEQYF. Full variable domain (remainder filled in from reference TRBV28 and TRBJ2-7): DVKVTQSSRYLVKRTGEKVFLECVQDMDHENMFWYRQDPGLGLRLIYFSYDVKMKEKGDIPEGYSVSREKKERFSLILESASTNQTSMYLCASSFGLAGVGSSYEQYFGPGTRLTVT.

This clonotype turned up a few times. The chain links TRBV9 to TRBJ2-1, with no clear D. CDR3 length equals 14 residues. Between the trimmed V and J ends, which lost 0 bases and 1 base, there was a span of 5 bases. CDR1 is SGDLS and CDR2 is YYNGEE in the germline V gene. The DNA of the CDR3 is TGTGCCAGCAGCGTAGCGACGTCCTACAATGAGCAGTTCTTC. Translating it yields CASSVATSYNEQFF.

V is TRBV7-9 and J is TRBJ2-1, with D possibly being TRBD2 (5 bases). The CDR3 runs 15 residues. The ends were cut back, 3 bases at V and 4 bases at J, with 13 bases in the middle. Looked up from germline, CDR1 is SEHNR and CDR2 is FQNEAQ (reference sequence). The CDR3 sequence is CASSLSSALYNEQFF. The CDR3, as DNA: TGTGCCAGCAGCTTGAGTAGCGCCCTGTACAATGAGCAGTTCTTC. Variable domain in full (rest from reference TRBV7-9 and TRBJ2-1): DTGVSQNPRHKITKRGQNVTFRCDPISEHNRLYWYRQTLGQGPEFLTYFQNEAQLEKSRLLSDRFSAERPKGSFSTLEIQRTEQGDSAMYLCASSLSSALYNEQFFGPGTRLTVL.

The table lists this clonotype with a few counts. The V call is TRBV20-1, the J call TRBJ2-7; D gene unclear. The V and J ends lost 3 bases and 0 bases respectively, with 12 bases between them. CDR1 and CDR2 from the germline V gene are DFQATT and SNEGSKA (reference sequence). CDR3 length: 14 residues. The CDR3 loop reads CSASPAEFSYEQYF. The DNA for the CDR3 is TGCAGTGCTAGTCCTGCGGAGTTCTCCTACGAGCAGTACTTC.

This clonotype was recorded a few times. The genes are TRBV30 and TRBJ2-2; no reliable D call. The CDR3 spans 13 residues. Trimming took 0 bases from V and 1 from J, leaving 3 bases between them. Germline-derived CDR1 and CDR2 are GTSNPN and SVGIG (reference sequence). CDR3 DNA sequence: TGTGCCTGGAGTGTATGGAACACCGGGGAGCTGTTTTTT. This translates into CAWSVWNTGELFF.

This clonotype was seen only a few times. The rearrangement joins TRBV7-9 to TRBJ2-1; weak D call: TRBD2 (5 bases). The CDR3 contains 16 residues. Trimming left V 0 bases short and J 2 bases short, with 11 bases between. Germline V gives CDR1 SEHNR, CDR2 FQNEAQ (reference sequence). CDR3: CASSLASPGTYNEQFF. CDR3 sequence (DNA): TGTGCCAGCAGCTTAGCGTCCCCGGGAACCTACAATGAGCAGTTCTTC.

The V gene is TRBV14, the J gene TRBJ1-5; no clear D. V was shortened by 3 bases and J by 0 bases, with 33 bases between the two germline ends. The CDR3 spans 23 residues. CDR1 is SGHDN, CDR2 FVKESK, per germline. CDR3 nucleotide sequence: TGTGCCAGCAGCCAGAAGCGGAGCCAGTCACAGCGTCCCCGCCCCTATAGCAATCAGCCCCAGCATTTT. It encodes CASSQKRSQSQRPRPYSNQPQHF.

This clonotype was detected only a few times. The J gene is TRBJ2-1, the V gene TRBV12-3 or TRBV12-4; TRBD2 matches 8 bases. The trim removed 5 bases at V and 4 bases at J, leaving 10 bases unmatched. This CDR3 region has 16 residues. This CDR3 reads CASSPHWGGGYNEQFF. The CDR3 DNA reads as TGTGCCAGCAGTCCTCATTGGGGCGGGGGGTACAATGAGCAGTTCTTC.

This clonotype was seen a few times. The rearrangement joins TRBV7-8 to TRBJ1-1, with D unresolved. Germline V gives CDR1 SGHVS, CDR2 FQNEAQ. The CDR3 runs to 14 residues. The V and J ends lost 0 bases and 8 bases respectively, with 13 bases between them. The CDR3, as DNA: TGTGCCAGCAGCTTAGCTGAGGGCCAGATAGAAGCTTTCTTT. Translated, it gives CASSLAEGQIEAFF.

The chain recombines TRBV15 with TRBJ2-3; 7 positions match TRBD1. Trimming took 3 bases from V and 4 from J; bases not matched to a gene: 7. CDR3 length: 15 amino acids. CDR1 and CDR2 (germline): LNHNV, YYDKDF (reference sequence). The CDR3 sequence is CATSSTKGQPDTQYF. In nucleotides, the CDR3 is TGTGCCACCAGCAGTACTAAGGGACAGCCAGATACGCAGTATTTT. The complete variable domain, with remaining parts taken from reference TRBV15 and TRBJ2-3, reads DAMVIQNPRYQVTQFGKPVTLSCSQTLNHNVMYWYQQKSSQAPKLLFHYYDKDFNNEADTPDNFQSRRPNTSFCFLDIRSPGLGDTAMYLCATSSTKGQPDTQYFGPGTRLTVL.

The chain is built from TRBV4-1 and TRBJ2-4; D possibly corresponds to TRBD1 (5 bases). CDR1 is MGHRA, CDR2 YSYEKL, per germline. Deletions cut 1 base from V and 0 bases from J, with 13 bases between. CDR3 length: 17 amino acids. In DNA, the CDR3 is TGCGCCAGCAGCCAAGTGGTACAGGTTCTAGCCAAAAACATTCAGTACTTC. This sequence encodes CASSQVVQVLAKNIQYF.

This clonotype was observed a few times. This rearrangement joins TRBV7-9 to TRBJ1-1; D unclear. The CDR3 consists of 14 residues. Trimming left V 2 bases short and J 3 bases short, with 10 bases between. Germline CDR1 and CDR2: SEHNR and FQNEAQ (reference sequence). CDR3 region: CASSLSGLDTEAFF. The CDR3 nucleotides are TGTGCCAGCAGCTTATCCGGGCTCGACACTGAAGCTTTCTTT.

V is TRBV20-1 and J is TRBJ2-2; D call uncertain. Germline V gives CDR1 DFQATT, CDR2 SNEGSKA (reference sequence). Trimming took off 1 base at V and 0 bases at J, with 9 bases between the two ends. This CDR3 region has 15 residues. CDR3 in amino acids: CSARVDGSNTGELFF. CDR3 DNA sequence: TGCAGTGCTAGAGTTGATGGTTCGAACACCGGGGAGCTGTTTTTT.

The table lists this clonotype with many counts. This sequence joins TRBV7-8 and TRBJ2-5; D may be TRBD2 (6 bases). V was shortened by 8 bases and J by 4 bases, with 11 bases between the two germline ends. The CDR3 extends over 12 amino acids. CDR1 and CDR2 from the germline V gene are SGHVS and FQNEAQ. The CDR3 protein is CASGRGPETQYF. For the CDR3, the DNA is TGTGCCAGCGGGCGGGGACCAGAGACCCAGTACTTC.

The V call is TRBV29-1, the J call TRBJ2-2; 8 nucleotides align to TRBD1. The CDR3 totals 18 residues. The germline gives CDR1 SQVTM, CDR2 ANQGSEA. V trimming: 1 base; J trimming: 1 base; junction bases outside the gene matches: 11. The CDR3 region has the DNA TGCAGCGTTGAAGGCGGCTCGGACAGGGTCGGGAACACCGGGGAGCTGTTTTTT. It specifies CSVEGGSDRVGNTGELFF.

The chain has TRBV27 and TRBJ2-7; the D gene is possibly TRBD1 (6 bases). In germline, CDR1 is MNHEY, CDR2 SMNVEV (reference sequence). This CDR3 spans 14 amino acids. The V gene lost 5 bases and the J gene lost 5 bases, with 16 bases spanning the gap. The CDR3, as DNA: TGTGCCAGCAGTCCAACAGGGACCGTAGACGAGCAGTACTTC. The encoded protein is CASSPTGTVDEQYF.

This sequence joins TRBV6-6 and TRBJ2-7; no firm D call. Trimming pared 6 bases from V and 4 bases from J, leaving 16 bases between. The CDR3 consists of 14 residues. Germline loops: CDR1 MNHNY, CDR2 SVGAGI (reference sequence). CDR3 nucleotide sequence: TGTGCCAGCAGCCCCCTGAGGAACGGTTACGAGCAGTACTTC. It codes for CASSPLRNGYEQYF.

This clonotype was seen a handful of times. This chain connects TRBV7-8 to TRBJ2-1; TRBD2 aligns across 8 bases. The J segment lost 5 bases and the V segment lost 1 base, leaving 4 bases of the junction unmatched. The CDR3 sequence is 15 residues long. Germline values: CDR1 SGHVS, CDR2 FQNEAQ. In nucleotides, the CDR3 is TGTGCCAGCAGCTTAGACCCGGGAGGGAACAATGAGCAGTTCTTC. This encodes CASSLDPGGNNEQFF.

This clonotype was counted a single time. The chain combines TRBV6-5 with TRBJ2-1; 8 bases fit TRBD2. Germline trimming cut 2 bases from V and 7 bases from J; bases unmatched to any gene: 4. The CDR3 is made up of 14 amino acids. Germline-derived CDR1 and CDR2 are MNHEY and SVGAGI. Here the CDR3 DNA reads TGTGCCAGCAGTTACACGGGGGGGAGGAATGAGCAGTTCTTC. Translating gives CASSYTGGRNEQFF.

This clonotype has more than one count but fewer than ten. The V gene is TRBV7-9, the J gene TRBJ2-3; 10 bases fit TRBD2. J was trimmed by 4 bases and V by 5 bases; bases with no gene match: 9. The CDR3 covers 16 residues. The V gene's germline CDR1 is SEHNR and CDR2 FQNEAQ (reference sequence). The DNA of the CDR3 is TGTGCCAGCAGCGGGATAGCGGGGGGCGTAGCAGATACGCAGTATTTT. It codes for CASSGIAGGVADTQYF.

The J gene is TRBJ2-7, the V gene TRBV6-2 or TRBV6-3; D tentatively reads TRBD1 or TRBD2 (6 bases each). Looked up from germline, CDR1 is MNHEY and CDR2 is SVGEGT. The V and J ends lost 2 bases and 0 bases respectively, with 8 bases between them. The CDR3 consists of 14 residues. The CDR3 nucleotides are TGTGCCAGCAGTTACAGGGGGGCCTCCTACGAGCAGTACTTC. It translates to CASSYRGASYEQYF.

The chain carries TRBV4-2 and TRBJ2-7; D unclear. The CDR3 loop spans 17 amino acids. V lost 0 bases and J 3 bases, leaving 18 bases between the germline ends. Germline V lookup: CDR1 LGHNA, CDR2 YNFKEQ. CDR3 loop: CASSQEYEIEGIYEQYF. In nucleotides, the CDR3 is TGTGCCAGCAGCCAAGAGTATGAAATCGAAGGCATCTACGAGCAGTACTTC.